The 18 T cell receptor beta chains given below trace back to one sample, sequenced in a study of shared clonotypes between healthy human individuals. CD45RO-negative CD8 cells positively selected for CCR7 made up the naive population, which excluded terminally differentiated effector memory CD45RA+ cells. Sequencing was performed with immunoSEQ multiplex PCR; in TCRdb, only in-frame clones are kept and a portion is missing. The table has about 800,000 clones, approximately 97% seen once. Source material: naive CD8+ T cells sorted from blood. These receptors came from a man aged 25 to 40 in good health.

The chain joins TRBV11-2 to TRBJ2-7, with D possibly TRBD1 on 6 matching bases. The CDR3 loop spans 14 amino acids. Germline V gene lookup returns CDR1 SGHAT and CDR2 FQNNGV. Trimming stripped 1 base from V and 7 bases from J, with 14 bases between. The CDR3 bases are TGTGCCAGCAGCTTAGGGCCCGGGACACTTGAGCAGTACTTC. It yields the protein CASSLGPGTLEQYF.

The chain links TRBV7-9 to TRBJ2-7; the match to TRBD2 covers 13 bases. V lost 4 bases, J lost 4 bases, and 13 bases stayed unmatched. In germline, CDR1 is SEHNR, CDR2 FQNEAQ (reference sequence). There are 18 residues in the CDR3. The CDR3 is CASSSGTPLAGGLYEQYF. The CDR3 nucleotides read TGTGCCAGCAGCTCCGGGACACCACTAGCGGGAGGGCTATACGAGCAGTACTTC.

The chain links TRBV29-1 to TRBJ2-7, with 10 bases fitting TRBD2. The CDR3 spans 14 residues. Germline CDR1 is SQVTM and CDR2 is ANQGSEA. With 5 bases clipped from V and 2 bases from J, the junction kept 6 bases outside the gene matches. Written as DNA, the CDR3 is TGCAGCGTTCTTAGCGGGAGGAATCCCTACGAGCAGTACTTC. Residues: CSVLSGRNPYEQYF.

The chain uses TRBV5-1 and TRBJ2-3; tentative D call: TRBD2 (5 bases). The CDR3 length is 13 residues. The V gene's germline CDR1 is SGHRS and CDR2 YFSETQ. V lost 4 bases, J lost 9 bases, and 15 bases lay in between. The CDR3 DNA reads as TGCGCCAGCAGCAACGACGGACTTCGGACGCAGTATTTT. As protein: CASSNDGLRTQYF.

The chain combines TRBV6-1 with TRBJ1-5; D unclear. Germline V lookup: CDR1 MNHNS, CDR2 SASEGT. CDR3 length: 15 amino acids. V lost 3 bases and J 0 bases, leaving 9 bases between the germline ends. The CDR3 loop is CASSDSSNSNQPQHF. CDR3 coding DNA: TGTGCCAGCAGTGACAGTTCGAATAGCAATCAGCCCCAGCATTTT.

This clone was recorded only once. The J gene is TRBJ2-2, the V gene TRBV4-1; 7 nucleotides align to TRBD2. Germline trimming cut 5 bases from V and 7 bases from J; bases unmatched to any gene: 7. CDR1 and CDR2 from the germline V gene are MGHRA and YSYEKL. The CDR3 length is 14 residues. The CDR3: CASSTQGGFGELFF. The CDR3 nucleotides are TGCGCCAGCAGCACCCAGGGAGGGTTCGGGGAGCTGTTTTTT.

J is TRBJ2-7 and V is TRBV4-1; D gene unclear. With 0 bases removed from V and 0 bases from J, the gap between germline ends came to 9 bases. In germline, CDR1 is MGHRA, CDR2 YSYEKL. CDR3 length: 15 amino acids. CDR3 sequence reads: CASSQDVGSSYEQYF. In nucleotides, the CDR3 is TGCGCCAGCAGCCAAGATGTGGGAAGCTCCTACGAGCAGTACTTC.

V and J are TRBV19 and TRBJ1-5; no clear D gene. The V and J ends lost 3 bases and 3 bases respectively, with 9 bases between them. Germline CDR1 reads LNHDA; CDR2 reads SQIVND (reference sequence). This CDR3 has 14 amino acids. The CDR3 is CASSMVGINQPQHF. DNA of the CDR3: TGTGCCAGTAGTATGGTAGGGATCAATCAGCCCCAGCATTTT. Drawing the rest from reference TRBV19 and TRBJ1-5, the complete variable domain is DGGITQSPKYLFRKEGQNVTLSCEQNLNHDAMYWYRQDPGQGLRLIYYSQIVNDFQKGDIAEGYSVSREKKESFPLTVTSAQKNPTAFYLCASSMVGINQPQHFGDGTRLSIL.

V and J are TRBV5-1 and TRBJ2-3; TRBD1 matches at 7 bases. Germline CDR1 is SGHRS and CDR2 is YFSETQ. CDR3 length equals 16 residues. The junction had 8 bases not matched to a gene; V was cut back by 3 bases and J by 1 base. CDR3 sequence reads: CASSSLRQGRTDTQYF. CDR3 nucleotide sequence: TGCGCCAGCAGCTCCCTCCGACAGGGCCGCACAGATACGCAGTATTTT.

The genes are TRBV7-9 and TRBJ1-2, with D unresolved. The length of the CDR3 is 14 residues. V was shortened by 0 bases and J by 8 bases, with 13 bases between the two germline ends. From germline, CDR1 is SEHNR and CDR2 FQNEAQ (reference sequence). The CDR3 spells CASSLAPGHGGYTF. CDR3 nucleotide sequence: TGTGCCAGCAGCTTAGCGCCAGGCCATGGAGGCTACACCTTC.

The chain joins TRBV6-5 to TRBJ2-1; 7 bases match TRBD1. V shed 2 bases and J 5 bases; nucleotides not matched to a gene: 3. Germline-derived CDR1 and CDR2 are MNHEY and SVGAGI. The CDR3 loop spans 14 amino acids. Here the CDR3 DNA reads TGTGCCAGCAGTTACCAGGGACAGCACAATGAGCAGTTCTTC. It codes for CASSYQGQHNEQFF.

The genes are TRBV28 and TRBJ1-5; no clear D. The CDR3 runs 16 residues. V lost 5 bases and J 2 bases, leaving 16 bases between the germline ends. Germline assignment: CDR1 MDHEN and CDR2 SYDVKM. The CDR3 coding sequence is TGTGCCAGCAGTGACACCCCGGTAGGGCGCAATCAGCCCCAGCATTTT. Amino acid sequence: CASSDTPVGRNQPQHF. Full variable domain (missing parts from reference TRBV28 and TRBJ1-5): DVKVTQSSRYLVKRTGEKVFLECVQDMDHENMFWYRQDPGLGLRLIYFSYDVKMKEKGDIPEGYSVSREKKERFSLILESASTNQTSMYLCASSDTPVGRNQPQHFGDGTRLSIL.

The chain uses TRBV2 and TRBJ2-1; 10 nucleotides agree with TRBD2. The CDR3 consists of 13 residues. Germline-derived CDR1 and CDR2 are SNHLY and FYNNEI. Losses at the gene ends were 8 bases for V and 9 bases for J; bases not matched to a gene: 7. The CDR3 loop is CASELAGVVEQFF. In nucleotides, the CDR3 is TGTGCCAGCGAGCTAGCGGGAGTCGTTGAGCAGTTCTTC.

V gene TRBV5-8 combines with J gene TRBJ2-1; no reliable D call. Germline V gene sequence: CDR1 SGHTS, CDR2 YDEGEE. The CDR3 has 12 amino acids. The V end lost 0 bases, the J end lost 14 bases, and 12 bases lay between the germline ends. The CDR3 spells CASSLGNYVEFF. The CDR3 nucleotides read TGTGCCAGCAGCTTGGGGAACTATGTTGAGTTCTTC.

On this clone: Other DNA sequences in this sample translate to the same CDR3. The rearrangement uses TRBV27 and TRBJ2-7; 8 bases are shared with TRBD1. V was clipped by 6 bases and J by 3 bases; unmatched bases: 7. Germline V gene sequence: CDR1 MNHEY, CDR2 SMNVEV (reference sequence). The CDR3 totals 14 residues. CDR3 region: CASSLDRGGYEQYF. The DNA of the CDR3 is TGTGCCAGCAGCCTCGACAGGGGAGGCTACGAGCAGTACTTC.

The V gene is TRBV7-2, the J gene TRBJ2-3, with TRBD2 matching 10 bases. Germline V lookup: CDR1 SGHTA, CDR2 FQGNSA. CDR3 length equals 17 residues. Trimming at V came to 2 bases and at J to 9 bases, leaving 14 bases not matched to a gene. The CDR3 coding sequence is TGTGCCAGCAGCTTATTACCTAGCGGGGGCCGCGTGAAAACGCAGTATTTT. Residues: CASSLLPSGGRVKTQYF.

This rearrangement joins TRBV7-2 to TRBJ2-1; D possibly uses TRBD1 or TRBD2 (5 bases each). The CDR3 length is 15 residues. The ends were cut back, 1 base at V and 8 bases at J, with 15 bases in the middle. Per the germline V gene, CDR1 is SGHTA and CDR2 is FQGNSA. CDR3 in DNA: TGTGCCAGCAGCTTAGGGGACCCAGCCCCCGATGAGCAGTTCTTC. The encoded protein is CASSLGDPAPDEQFF. Supplemented by reference TRBV7-2 and TRBJ2-1, the full variable domain reads GAGVSQSPSNKVTEKGKDVELRCDPISGHTALYWYRQSLGQGLEFLIYFQGNSAPDKSGLPSDRFSAERTGGSVSTLTIQRTQQEDSAVYLCASSLGDPAPDEQFFGPGTRLTVL.

Only one count was recorded for this clone. The chain has TRBV6-6 and TRBJ2-7; 7 positions match TRBD1. Germline loops: CDR1 MNHNY, CDR2 SVGAGI (reference sequence). This CDR3 region has 14 residues. The V segment lost 2 bases and the J segment 4 bases; nucleotides outside the gene matches: 5. The CDR3 nucleotides are TGTGCCAGCAGTTACATCGACAGGGATTACGAGCAGTACTTC. Amino acids: CASSYIDRDYEQYF.